The 17 T cell receptor beta chains below come from one sample, sequenced in a study of cytomegalovirus exposure and HLA in healthy donors. The study ran its PCR with 60 Vbeta and 13 Jbeta primers. Clones were read by immunoSEQ multiplex PCR, and TCRdb kept only the in-frame ones, dropping some. The sample consists of fewer than 110,000 clones, around 85% of them appearing once. Sequencing input: PBMCs. These receptors originate from a man aged 25-45 years in good health and CMV-seronegative.

The V call is TRBV27, the J call TRBJ2-7; weak D call: TRBD2 (5 bases). CDR1 and CDR2 from the germline V gene are MNHEY and SMNVEV (reference sequence). The ends were cut back, 3 bases at V and 9 bases at J, with 9 bases in the middle. This CDR3 has 11 residues. CDR3 sequence: CASSLGVVQYF. The CDR3 bases are TGTGCCAGCAGTTTGGGAGTCGTGCAGTACTTC.

This clone came up once. Here the CDR3 reads CASSFDRVKYEQYF. The CDR3 nucleotides are TGTGCCAGCAGTTTCGACAGGGTGAAATACGAGCAGTACTTC. The V and J genes are TRBV28 and TRBJ2-7; 7 bases fit TRBD1. The CDR3 covers 14 residues. Trimming cost V 3 bases and J 4 bases; bases outside gene matches: 6. Germline V gives CDR1 MDHEN, CDR2 SYDVKM.

With respect to this clone: This may come from a read error, since a much larger clone is one base off. The chain employs TRBV6-4 and TRBJ2-1; TRBD2 agrees at 12 bases. V lost 3 bases and J lost 6; bases outside the gene matches: 3. Germline V lookup: CDR1 MRHNA, CDR2 SNTAGT. The CDR3 spans 15 residues. The CDR3 protein is CASSEATSGSNEQFF. In DNA form, the CDR3 reads TGTGCCAGCAGTGAAGCGACTAGCGGGAGCAATGAGCAGTTCTTC.

This clone came up once. The chain is built from TRBV5-1 and TRBJ1-1; 8 nucleotides match TRBD1. The V segment lost 3 bases and the J segment 6 bases; nucleotides outside the gene matches: 7. Germline CDR1 reads SGHRS; CDR2 reads YFSETQ. The CDR3 has 14 residues. The CDR3 sequence: CASSSGQGFSEAFF. The CDR3 region has the DNA TGCGCCAGCAGCTCCGGACAGGGATTCTCTGAAGCTTTCTTT.

The chain couples TRBV6-4 to TRBJ2-6; 7 nucleotides line up with TRBD1. J was trimmed by 4 bases and V by 2 bases; bases with no gene match: 5. Germline V gene lookup returns CDR1 MRHNA and CDR2 SNTAGT. This CDR3 is built from 16 residues. The CDR3 region is CASSDRTGFGANVLTF. The CDR3 DNA sequence: TGTGCCAGCAGTGACAGGACAGGCTTCGGGGCCAACGTCCTGACTTTC.

The V and J genes are TRBV6-5 and TRBJ2-5, with D maybe TRBD1 (6 bases). The CDR3 is 12 amino acids. The V end was cut by 6 bases, the J end by 2 bases, with 7 bases between. Germline CDR1 and CDR2: MNHEY and SVGAGI. In DNA, the CDR3 is TGTGCCAGCAGAAGGGGGCAAGAGACCCAGTACTTC. Translation gives CASRRGQETQYF.

The chain couples TRBV18 to TRBJ2-5, with 9 nucleotides matching TRBD1. CDR3 length equals 17 residues. Unmatched junction bases numbered 10, after V lost 3 bases and J lost 2 bases. The germline gives CDR1 KGHSH, CDR2 LQKENI. The chain's CDR3 is CASSPRTTGTGQETQYF. CDR3 sequence (DNA): TGTGCCAGCTCACCGAGAACCACCGGGACAGGGCAAGAGACCCAGTACTTC.

This clone was picked up a small number of times. The CDR3 DNA reads as TGTGCCAGCAGCCTGCGACAGGGGGGGTACTATGGCTACACCTTC. It is translated as CASSLRQGGYYGYTF. This chain links TRBV9 with TRBJ1-2, with TRBD1 identical over 9 bases. The CDR3 runs to 15 residues. Trimming cost V 4 bases and J 3 bases; bases outside gene matches: 7. Germline CDR1 and CDR2: SGDLS and YYNGEE.

This sequence joins TRBV6-6 and TRBJ1-5; TRBD1 matches 10 bases. Germline values: CDR1 MNHNY, CDR2 SVGAGI (reference sequence). V trimming: 10 bases; J trimming: 3 bases; junction bases outside the gene matches: 6. CDR3 size: 14 residues. In DNA form, the CDR3 reads TGTGCCACCACCGGACAGGGGGTCAATCAGCCCCAGCATTTT. Its translation is CATTGQGVNQPQHF.

The CDR3 DNA is TGTGCCAGCAGCTTTCGGGGGACAGGATACTACTACGAGCAGTACTTC. Amino acids: CASSFRGTGYYYEQYF. The chain combines TRBV11-2 with TRBJ2-7, with TRBD1 matching 8 bases. The V segment lost 3 bases and the J segment 3 bases; nucleotides outside the gene matches: 10. The germline CDR1 and CDR2 sequences are SGHAT and FQNNGV. The CDR3 spans 16 residues.

The chain joins TRBV30 to TRBJ2-7; 9 bases map to TRBD1. Germline lookup yields CDR1 GTSNPN and CDR2 SVGIG (reference sequence). The CDR3 loop spans 14 amino acids. J was trimmed by 7 bases and V by 2 bases; bases with no gene match: 9. This chain's CDR3 is CAWSTGQGRGEQYF. The DNA for the CDR3 is TGTGCCTGGAGTACTGGACAGGGGAGAGGGGAGCAGTACTTC. Drawing the rest from reference TRBV30 and TRBJ2-7, the complete variable domain is SQTIHQWPATLVQPVGSPLSLECTVEGTSNPNLYWYRQAAGRGLQLLFYSVGIGQISSEVPQNLSASRPQDRQFILSSKKLLLSDSGFYLCAWSTGQGRGEQYFGPGTRLTVT.

The chain joins TRBV6-1 to TRBJ1-1, with D possibly matching TRBD1 (5 bases). V was clipped by 1 base and J by 0 bases, with 15 bases between them. Germline V gene lookup returns CDR1 MNHNS and CDR2 SASEGT. The CDR3 contains 17 residues. The CDR3 sequence: CASSEVWQGMVNTEAFF. DNA for the CDR3: TGTGCCAGCAGTGAAGTGTGGCAGGGAATGGTGAACACTGAAGCTTTCTTT.

In its sample, this clone was seen once. This chain joins TRBV9 and TRBJ2-2; TRBD2 is a possible D gene (6 bases). Trimming took off 4 bases at V and 0 bases at J, with 13 bases between the two ends. Germline V CDR1 and CDR2: SGDLS, YYNGEE. The CDR3 length is 16 residues. The chain's CDR3 is CASSSTGTSNTGELFF. CDR3 sequence (DNA): TGTGCCAGCAGCTCCACCGGGACTTCGAACACCGGGGAGCTGTTTTTT. The full variable domain, with the rest looked up from reference TRBV9 and TRBJ2-2, is DSGVTQTPKHLITATGQRVTLRCSPRSGDLSVYWYQQSLDQGLQFLIQYYNGEERAKGNILERFSAQQFPDLHSELNLSSLELGDSALYFCASSSTGTSNTGELFFGEGSRLTVL.

The V and J genes are TRBV11-1 and TRBJ2-5; D might be TRBD1 (6 bases). The CDR3 contains 16 residues. V dropped 4 bases and J dropped 2 bases, with 17 bases sitting between them. CDR1 SGHAT and CDR2 FQDESV come from the germline V gene (reference sequence). In DNA form, the CDR3 reads TGTGCCAGCAGCTCAAGGGTTAGACAGGTACAAGAGACCCAGTACTTC. It codes for CASSSRVRQVQETQYF.

This rearrangement joins TRBV10-2 to TRBJ1-6; D gene unclear. V lost 3 bases and J 8 bases, leaving 11 bases between the germline ends. This CDR3 is 14 amino acids long. The germline V gene has CDR1 WSHSY and CDR2 SAAADI. The CDR3 reads CASSDSGWDSPLHF. The CDR3 DNA sequence: TGCGCCAGCAGTGACTCGGGGTGGGATTCACCCCTCCACTTT.

This sequence joins TRBV4-1 and TRBJ2-5, with 8 bases identical to TRBD2. Germline V gene sequence: CDR1 MGHRA, CDR2 YSYEKL. V dropped 4 bases and J dropped 2; count of bases not matched to a gene: 15. The CDR3 runs to 18 residues. The CDR3 reads CASSRDERGPPSQETQYF. The CDR3 nucleotides read TGCGCCAGCAGCCGAGATGAGCGGGGGCCTCCCTCACAAGAGACCCAGTACTTC.

The rearrangement joins TRBV9 to TRBJ2-7, with D possibly TRBD2 on 5 matching bases. The CDR3 extends over 17 amino acids. Trimming shortened V by 0 bases and J by 0 bases, and 16 bases separated the two germline ends. Germline assignment: CDR1 SGDLS and CDR2 YYNGEE. CDR3 nucleotides: TGTGCCAGCAGCGTAGATGGAGGAAGTACGAGCTCCTACGAGCAGTACTTC. This encodes CASSVDGGSTSSYEQYF.